The sequence of this TCR beta chain was determined in a study of T cells in Graves' hyperthyroidism and ophthalmopathy. Points on this clonotype: The target antigen is unknown.

The source material, RNA transcripts, was used to amplify TCR beta CDR3 regions. The HTBI primer set drove a first-round RT-PCR of the TCR CDR3. Each CDR3 protein is one row after TCRdb ran MiXCR on the multiplex PCR reads. Here the sample spans some 420,000 distinct CDR3 sequences, roughly an eighth being singletons. Findings and limits, study-wide: Within blood appeared most thyroid clonotypes that had expanded above 0.001. Ophthalmopathy was identified by the model a median roughly 6.5 months ahead of onset.

Patients counted as stable if ophthalmopathy did not develop within 18 months. Patients aged 18 to 65 had newly diagnosed hyperthyroidism lasting under 2 months. V was clipped by 3 bases and J by 8 bases, with 11 bases between them. Germline V lookup: CDR1 SGHAT, CDR2 FQNNGV. The CDR3 contains 13 residues. The chain employs TRBV11-2 and TRBJ1-3, with D tentatively TRBD1 (5 bases). The clonotype was recovered from a woman under 30 with Graves' hyperthyroidism. Material: blood. CDR3 sequence reads: CASSFDQGYTIYF. The CDR3 coding sequence is TGTGCCAGCAGCTTCGATCAGGGCTACACCATATATTTT.